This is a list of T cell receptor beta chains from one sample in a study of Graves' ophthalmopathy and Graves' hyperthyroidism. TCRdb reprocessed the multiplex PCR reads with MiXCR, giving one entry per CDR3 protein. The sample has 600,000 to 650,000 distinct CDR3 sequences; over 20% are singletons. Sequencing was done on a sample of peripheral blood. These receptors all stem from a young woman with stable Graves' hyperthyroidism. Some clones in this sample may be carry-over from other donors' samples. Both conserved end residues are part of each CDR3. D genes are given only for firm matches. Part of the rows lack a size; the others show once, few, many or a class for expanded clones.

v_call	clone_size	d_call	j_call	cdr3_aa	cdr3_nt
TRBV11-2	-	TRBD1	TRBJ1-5	CASSLRSGTETISPQHF	TGTGCCAGCAGCCTCCGAAGCGGGACAGAAACAATCAGCCCCCAGCATTTT
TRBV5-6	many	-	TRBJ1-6	CASSFRQDGKTYNSPLHF	TGTGCCAGCAGCTTCCGACAGGACGGGAAGACCTATAATTCACCCCTCCACTTT
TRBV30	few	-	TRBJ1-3	CAWRAMDNSGNTIYF	TGTGCCTGGAGGGCGATGGACAACTCTGGAAACACCATATATTTT
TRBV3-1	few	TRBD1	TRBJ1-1	CASSQGTGRGNTEAFF	TGTGCCAGCAGCCAAGGGACAGGACGAGGGAACACTGAAGCTTTCTTT
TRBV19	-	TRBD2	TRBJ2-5	CASTSAGEYQETQYF	TGTGCCAGTACCTCGGCGGGAGAGTACCAAGAGACCCAGTACTTC
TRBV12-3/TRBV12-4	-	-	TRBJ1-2	CASSARGGHNYGYTF	TGTGCCAGCAGTGCCCGGGGAGGGCACAACTATGGCTACACCTTC
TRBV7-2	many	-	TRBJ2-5	CASSLVDLEETQYF	TGTGCCAGCAGCTTAGTCGACTTGGAAGAGACCCAGTACTTC
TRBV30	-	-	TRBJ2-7	CAWSPREINYEQYF	TGTGCCTGGAGTCCTAGGGAGATTAACTACGAGCAGTACTTC
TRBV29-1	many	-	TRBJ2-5	CSVPRQETQYF	TGCAGCGTTCCCCGGCAAGAGACCCAGTACTTC
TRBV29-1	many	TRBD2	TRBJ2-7	CSVRLAGRVEQYF	TGCAGCGTGCGACTAGCGGGGAGAGTGGAGCAGTACTTC
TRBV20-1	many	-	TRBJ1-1	CSAREDVEAFF	TGCAGTGCTAGGGAGGACGTTGAAGCTTTCTTT
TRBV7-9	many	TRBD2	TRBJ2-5	CASSSGVAGAGETQYF	TGTGCCAGCAGCTCCGGAGTAGCGGGAGCAGGGGAGACCCAGTACTTC
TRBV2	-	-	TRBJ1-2	CASSEMGSFYGYTF	TGTGCCAGCAGTGAAATGGGCAGTTTCTATGGCTACACCTTC
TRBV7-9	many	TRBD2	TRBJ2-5	CASSLIAGDQTQYF	TGTGCCAGCAGCTTAATAGCGGGGGACCAGACCCAGTACTTC
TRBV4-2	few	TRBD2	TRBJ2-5	CASSQTGTSGGDEETQYF	TGTGCCAGCAGCCAGACCGGGACTAGCGGGGGGGATGAAGAGACCCAGTACTTC
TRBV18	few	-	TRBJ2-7	CASSPQLLRVRYEQYF	TGTGCCAGCTCACCACAATTGTTAAGGGTAAGGTACGAGCAGTACTTC
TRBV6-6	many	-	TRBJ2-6	CASRLLSLTAFSGANVLTF	TGTGCCAGCAGACTTTTGTCACTCACAGCCTTCTCTGGGGCCAACGTCCTGACTTTC
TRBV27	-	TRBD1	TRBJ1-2	CASSLSTGGTYGYTF	TGTGCCAGCAGTTTATCTACAGGGGGCACCTATGGCTACACCTTC
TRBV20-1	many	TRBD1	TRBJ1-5	CSARRDRGAGSNQPQHF	TGCAGTGCTAGGAGGGACAGGGGGGCTGGTAGCAATCAGCCCCAGCATTTT
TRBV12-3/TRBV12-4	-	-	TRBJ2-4	CASSQHPTGENIKYF	TGTGCCAGCAGCCAGCACCCGACAGGTGAAAACATTAAGTACTTC
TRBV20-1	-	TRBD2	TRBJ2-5	CSAGGLDGTQYF	TGCAGTGCTGGGGGACTAGACGGGACCCAGTACTTC
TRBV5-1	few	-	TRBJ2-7	CATQRGQGNGEQYF	TGCGCCACCCAGCGTGGTCAGGGGAATGGCGAGCAGTACTTC
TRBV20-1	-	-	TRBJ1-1	CSARDPRGGSWKTEAFF	TGCAGTGCTAGAGATCCTCGAGGCGGTTCGTGGAAGACTGAAGCTTTCTTT
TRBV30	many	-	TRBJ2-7	CAWSRDNSYEQYF	TGTGCCTGGAGCCGGGACAACTCCTACGAGCAGTACTTC
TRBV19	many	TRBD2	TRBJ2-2	CASSRRTSGGASTGELFF	TGTGCCAGTAGTAGGAGGACTAGCGGGGGGGCGAGCACCGGGGAGCTGTTTTTT
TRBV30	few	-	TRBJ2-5	CAWSVGGTKTQYF	TGTGCCTGGAGTGTGGGCGGGACGAAGACCCAGTACTTC
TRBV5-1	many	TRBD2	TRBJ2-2	CASGMNSGGDTGELFF	TGCGCCAGCGGGATGAATAGCGGGGGAGACACCGGGGAGCTGTTTTTT
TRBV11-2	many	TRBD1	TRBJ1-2	CASSLDLTGGRGYTF	TGTGCCAGCAGCTTAGATTTGACAGGGGGCCGCGGCTACACCTTC
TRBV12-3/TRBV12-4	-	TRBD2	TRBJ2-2	CASTTQAGTGELFF	TGTGCCAGCACCACCCAAGCGGGAACCGGGGAGCTGTTTTTT
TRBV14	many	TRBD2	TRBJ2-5	CASSQGLLAGVYQETQYF	TGTGCCAGCAGCCAAGGTTTACTAGCGGGAGTTTACCAAGAGACCCAGTACTTC
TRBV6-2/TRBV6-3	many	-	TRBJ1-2	CASSYSSVGYGETNYGYTF	TGTGCCAGCAGTTACTCGAGTGTTGGGTACGGGGAAACAAACTATGGCTACACCTTC